This TCR beta chain was found in a study of T-cell reconstitution after alpha-beta-depleted transplantation in children. V gave up 2 bases and J gave up 16 bases, with 18 bases separating them. Germline CDR1 SGHAT, CDR2 FQNNGV. The CDR3 is made up of 13 amino acids. Overall study findings and caveats: Where alpha-beta T cells came from about two months after transplant was reportedly several hundred expanded graft clones. Diversity of TCRbeta at day 60 was high in some patients, arising from surviving recipient T cells and thymic progenitors.

Comment on this clonotype: Its antigen is currently unknown.

Molecular barcoding with unique molecular identifiers was used for the TCRbeta library. TCRdb passed the PCR reads through MiXCR, listing each CDR3 protein once. The sample includes 500,000 or so distinct CDR3 sequences, about 10% of them seen just once. Material: PBMCs, mostly from graft donor cells, obtained 180 days after TCRalphabeta/CD19-depleted stem cell transplant. The sequence was collected from a female patient younger than 10 who had a stem cell transplant for aplastic anemia, so the T cells may come from the graft donor. This rearrangement joins TRBV11-2 to TRBJ2-1, with D tentatively TRBD2 (6 bases). As DNA, the CDR3 is TGTGCCAGCAGCTTATTCGGGACTCGCGGTTATTTCTTC. This gives the protein CASSLFGTRGYFF.